This entry describes one T cell receptor (beta chain). The table came from immunoSEQ multiplex PCR; TCRdb's copy has only in-frame clones and leaves some out. The sample shows about 220,000 clones, 83% of them seen only once. Germline V gene data show CDR1 as SQVTM and CDR2 as ANQGSEA. V was clipped by 3 bases and J by 3 bases, with 8 bases between them. The CDR3 contains 12 residues. The data stem from a study of blood T cell repertoires in COVID-19. This sequence joins TRBV29-1 and TRBJ1-1; no clear D gene. This sequence originates from a woman aged 40 to 50 who had been exposed to COVID-19. Material: PBMCs or T cells enriched from blood (not recorded which). The CDR3 coding sequence is TGCAGCGTTGAGGTACGGGACACTGAAGCTTTCTTT. It yields the protein CSVEVRDTEAFF.